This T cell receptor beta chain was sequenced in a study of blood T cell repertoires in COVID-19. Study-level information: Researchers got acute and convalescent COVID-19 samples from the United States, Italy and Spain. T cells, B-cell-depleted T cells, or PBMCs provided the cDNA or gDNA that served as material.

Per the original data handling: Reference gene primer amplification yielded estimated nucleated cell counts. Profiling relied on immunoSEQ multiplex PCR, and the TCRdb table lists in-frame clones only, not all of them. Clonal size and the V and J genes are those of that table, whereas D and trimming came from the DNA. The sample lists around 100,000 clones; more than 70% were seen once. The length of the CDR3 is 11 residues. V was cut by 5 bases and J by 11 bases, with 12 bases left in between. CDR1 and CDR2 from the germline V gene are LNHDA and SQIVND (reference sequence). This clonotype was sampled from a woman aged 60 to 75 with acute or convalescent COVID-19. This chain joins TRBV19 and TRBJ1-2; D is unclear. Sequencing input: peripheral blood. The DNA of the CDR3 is TGTGCCAGTAGTCTGAACCTGGAGTACACCTTC. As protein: CASSLNLEYTF.